These 30 T cell receptor beta chains came from one sample sequenced in a study of shared clonotypes between healthy human individuals (dated by TCRdb to 2018 to 2021). The library relied on the immunoSEQ multiplex PCR assay. The table comes from immuneACCESS by way of TCRdb, which keeps in-frame sequences with V and J called. Part of the clones is missing from these tables; in studies checked, under half for an unresolved V gene and the rest for unknown reasons. The sample yields millions of clones; just over 90% were counted once. Under 0.45% of the sample rests with the top ten. Sequenced input: naive CD4+ T cells from PBMCs. Interpreted using the paper, the cell subset or site label stands for: CD45RA+ positively selected. All receptors come from a young man in good health. Some clones in this sample may be carry-over from other donors' samples.

This sequence joins TRBV19 and TRBJ2-2; no clear D gene. This CDR3 has 14 residues. Germline V gene sequence: CDR1 LNHDA, CDR2 SQIVND (reference sequence). Trimming took 3 bases from V and 4 from J, leaving 9 bases between them. CDR3 sequence (DNA): TGTGCCAGTAGTATCGGCAGCCTCACCGGGGAGCTGTTTTTT. It is translated as CASSIGSLTGELFF.

This clone has only one observation. The CDR3 DNA reads TGTGCCAGCAGAAGGTCTGGGCAGGGCCTCGAGCAGTACTTC. Protein: CASRRSGQGLEQYF. The J gene is TRBJ2-7, the V gene TRBV6-6; possible D gene TRBD1, 5 bases. The germline gives CDR1 MNHNY, CDR2 SVGAGI (reference sequence). V lost 6 bases and J lost 6, with 18 bases in between. This CDR3 is 14 amino acids long.

The genes are TRBV6-6 and TRBJ1-5; D is unresolved. From germline, CDR1 is MNHNY and CDR2 SVGAGI (reference sequence). Deletions cut 2 bases from V and 0 bases from J, with 8 bases between. The CDR3 is made up of 15 amino acids. CDR3 in DNA: TGTGCCAGCAGTTACGGCAGATATAGCAATCAGCCCCAGCATTTT. It is translated as CASSYGRYSNQPQHF.

The chain couples TRBV5-1 to TRBJ2-7, with 10 bases aligning to TRBD2. With V trimmed by 7 bases and J by 6 bases, 7 bases remained unmatched. The CDR3 is made up of 13 amino acids. The V gene's germline CDR1 is SGHRS and CDR2 YFSETQ. CDR3 loop: CASGQAGGREQYF. As DNA, the CDR3 is TGCGCCAGCGGCCAAGCGGGAGGGCGCGAGCAGTACTTC.

The chain links TRBV6-7 to TRBJ2-2; 9 bases are shared with TRBD1. TRBV6-7 is placed among ORFs of uncertain function. CDR3 length equals 15 residues. With V trimmed by 6 bases and J by 2 bases, 4 bases remained unmatched. The CDR3: CASRRQGGNTGELFF. The CDR3 nucleotides read TGTGCCAGCAGGCGACAGGGGGGAAACACCGGGGAGCTGTTTTTT.

The chain links TRBV5-4 to TRBJ1-2; no firm D call. The CDR3 consists of 13 residues. Looked up from germline, CDR1 is SGHNT and CDR2 is YYREEE (reference sequence). Between the trimmed V and J ends, which lost 4 bases and 7 bases, there was a span of 14 bases. This chain's CDR3 is CASSPLRVSGYTF. The CDR3, as DNA: TGTGCCAGCAGCCCCTTGAGGGTGAGTGGCTACACCTTC.

Comments on this clone: The junction departs from germline at one end; a sequencing error may be responsible. The chain uses TRBV30 and TRBJ1-1; D may be TRBD1 (6 bases). CDR1 is GTSNPN, CDR2 SVGIG, per germline (reference sequence). CDR3 size: 17 residues. For the CDR3, the DNA is TGTGCCTGGAGTTTACAGGGAATGGGGCCGATGAAAACTGAAGCTTTCTTT. Protein: CAWSLQGMGPMKTEAFF. The variable domain in full, with the rest retrieved from reference TRBV30 and TRBJ1-1, is SQTIHQWPATLVQPVGSPLSLECTVEGTSNPNLYWYRQAAGRGLQLLFYSVGIGQISSEVPQNLSASRPQDRQFILSSKKLLLSDSGFYLCAWSLQGMGPMKTEAFFGQGTRLTVV.

The J gene is TRBJ2-7, the V gene TRBV6-5; the match to TRBD1 covers 12 bases. Trimming removed 0 bases from V and 1 base from J; junction bases left unmatched: 1. The germline V gene encodes CDR1 MNHEY and CDR2 SVGAGI. The CDR3 runs to 16 residues. The CDR3 protein is CASSYSGQGASYEQYF. Here the CDR3 DNA reads TGTGCCAGCAGTTACTCGGGACAGGGGGCTTCCTACGAGCAGTACTTC.

This sequence joins TRBV7-2 and TRBJ1-2, with 9 bases matching TRBD1. Trimming took 2 bases from V and 6 from J; bases not matched to a gene: 4. The CDR3 spans 14 residues. The germline CDR1 and CDR2 sequences are SGHTA and FQGNSA. DNA of the CDR3: TGTGCCAGCAGCTTATCACAGGGGGCACATGGCTACACCTTC. It is translated as CASSLSQGAHGYTF.

The V gene is TRBV6-5, the J gene TRBJ2-7, with TRBD1 as a possible D gene (5 bases). The CDR3 extends over 13 amino acids. Germline-derived CDR1 and CDR2 are MNHEY and SVGAGI. V shed 6 bases and J shed 3 bases, with 12 bases lying between them. In DNA form, the CDR3 reads TGTGCCAGCAGGATTGACAGACACTACGAGCAGTACTTC. It is translated as CASRIDRHYEQYF.

This sequence joins TRBV6-5 and TRBJ1-2; D gene unclear. V lost 7 bases, J lost 12 bases, and 18 bases lay in between. CDR1 and CDR2 (germline): MNHEY, SVGAGI. The CDR3 runs to 12 residues. The CDR3 sequence: CASKTGLFGDTF. The CDR3 DNA reads as TGTGCCAGCAAAACCGGACTGTTTGGGGACACCTTC.

The chain uses TRBV30 and TRBJ2-3; 7 nucleotides align to TRBD1. The length of the CDR3 is 15 residues. Germline CDR1 GTSNPN, CDR2 SVGIG (reference sequence). The junction had 3 bases not matched to a gene; V was cut back by 0 bases and J by 0 bases. The CDR3 DNA follows: TGTGCCTGGAGTGTAGGGACAGCTAGCACAGATACGCAGTATTTT. Protein: CAWSVGTASTDTQYF.

This sequence joins TRBV28 and TRBJ2-4; 8 bases map to TRBD1. CDR1 and CDR2 (germline): MDHEN, SYDVKM. The V gene end was trimmed by 6 bases and the J gene end by 4 bases; junction bases not matched to a gene: 5. The CDR3 contains 14 residues. This chain's CDR3 is CASSRDRSKNIQYF. The CDR3 DNA sequence: TGTGCCAGCAGCCGGGACAGGTCTAAAAACATTCAGTACTTC. Combining the CDR3 with reference TRBV28 and TRBJ2-4 gives the whole variable domain DVKVTQSSRYLVKRTGEKVFLECVQDMDHENMFWYRQDPGLGLRLIYFSYDVKMKEKGDIPEGYSVSREKKERFSLILESASTNQTSMYLCASSRDRSKNIQYFGAGTRLSVL.

This clone was picked up a small number of times. Other DNA variants within this sample encode the same CDR3. The chain carries TRBV25-1 and TRBJ1-1, with a weak D call TRBD1 (5 bases). Germline CDR1 and CDR2: MGHDK and SYGVNS. V was cut by 5 bases and J by 5 bases, with 12 bases left in between. The length of the CDR3 is 13 residues. The CDR3 bases are TGTGCCAGCAGTCCCGGGCAGGGAACTGAAGCTTTCTTT. It codes for CASSPGQGTEAFF.

Comment on this clone: Additional DNA sequences in this sample encode the identical CDR3. V usage is TRBV27 and J usage is TRBJ1-2, with TRBD1 matching 7 bases. The trim removed 5 bases at V and 4 bases at J, leaving 4 bases unmatched. Germline V gene lookup returns CDR1 MNHEY and CDR2 SMNVEV (reference sequence). The CDR3 runs to 13 residues. Here the CDR3 reads CASSRQGAYGYTF. CDR3 sequence (DNA): TGTGCCAGCAGTAGACAGGGAGCCTATGGCTACACCTTC.

This chain joins TRBV5-1 and TRBJ2-1, with 10 positions matching TRBD2. The CDR3 is 15 amino acids. CDR1 is SGHRS and CDR2 is YFSETQ in the germline V gene. Trimming took 1 base from V and 8 from J; bases not matched to a gene: 6. The CDR3 sequence: CASSLTLAGEYEQFF. The CDR3 DNA reads as TGCGCCAGCAGCTTGACGCTAGCGGGAGAATATGAGCAGTTCTTC.

This clone was counted a single time. This sequence joins TRBV28 and TRBJ1-5; D is uncertain. V was cut by 7 bases and J by 6 bases, with 13 bases left in between. The CDR3 is 13 residues long. Germline V gene sequence: CDR1 MDHEN, CDR2 SYDVKM. CDR3 sequence reads: CASTLGGFQPQHF. The DNA for the CDR3 is TGTGCCAGCACCCTAGGTGGATTTCAGCCCCAGCATTTT. Drawing the rest from reference TRBV28 and TRBJ1-5, the complete variable domain is DVKVTQSSRYLVKRTGEKVFLECVQDMDHENMFWYRQDPGLGLRLIYFSYDVKMKEKGDIPEGYSVSREKKERFSLILESASTNQTSMYLCASTLGGFQPQHFGDGTRLSIL.

The chain carries TRBV28 and TRBJ1-5; 7 positions match TRBD1. CDR3 length: 15 amino acids. Losses at the gene ends were 4 bases for V and 3 bases for J; bases not matched to a gene: 6. CDR1 is MDHEN, CDR2 SYDVKM, per germline. The CDR3 DNA reads as TGTGCCAGCAGTTCAGACAGGGCCCTCAATCAGCCCCAGCATTTT. This gives the protein CASSSDRALNQPQHF.

The gene calls are TRBV2 and TRBJ2-2; the D gene is possibly TRBD2 (6 bases). This CDR3 is 15 amino acids long. Trimming removed 8 bases from V and 4 bases from J, with 17 bases in between. Germline CDR1 reads SNHLY; CDR2 reads FYNNEI. In nucleotides, the CDR3 is TGTGCCAGCGGGGCACTAGCAGGTGTCACCGGGGAGCTGTTTTTT. It codes for CASGALAGVTGELFF.

The chain carries TRBV15 and TRBJ1-4; TRBD1 might be the D (6 bases). Trimming left V 2 bases short and J 6 bases short, with 7 bases between. This CDR3 contains 13 residues. The V gene's germline CDR1 is LNHNV and CDR2 YYDKDF (reference sequence). The CDR3 reads CATSRNRDEKLFF. DNA for the CDR3: TGTGCCACCAGCAGAAACAGGGATGAAAAACTGTTTTTT.

The chain carries TRBV6-5 and TRBJ2-5; perhaps TRBD1 as D (5 bases). The DNA end lines up better with TRBJ2-7; the J call may be wrong. The CDR3 runs to 12 residues. Germline values: CDR1 MNHEY, CDR2 SVGAGI. CDR3 in amino acids: CASRSTAYEQYF. The CDR3 DNA sequence: TGTGCCAGCAGGTCGACAGCCTACGAGCAGTACTTC.

The chain employs TRBV5-4 and TRBJ2-2; the D gene is possibly TRBD1 (6 bases). The CDR3 is 15 residues long. CDR1 is SGHNT, CDR2 YYREEE, per germline (reference sequence). With 4 bases removed from V and 5 bases from J, the gap between germline ends came to 15 bases. The CDR3 reads CASSPGERETGELFF. CDR3 coding DNA: TGTGCCAGCAGCCCAGGGGAGAGAGAGACCGGGGAGCTGTTTTTT.

This CDR3 is CASSLQGAATDTQYF. As DNA, the CDR3 is TGTGCCAGCAGCTTACAGGGGGCTGCCACAGATACGCAGTATTTT. The rearrangement links TRBV11-3 to TRBJ2-3, with 8 positions matching TRBD1. Germline-derived CDR1 and CDR2 are SGHNT and YENEEA. V lost 2 bases, J lost 2 bases, and 3 bases stayed unmatched. The length of the CDR3 is 15 residues.

The chain is built from TRBV6-6 and TRBJ2-1; D is ambiguous. Germline V gene data show CDR1 as MNHNY and CDR2 as SVGAGI (reference sequence). V lost 7 bases, J lost 0 bases, and 10 bases lay in between. The CDR3 has 14 residues. CDR3 region: CASIPSSSYNEQFF. Written as DNA, the CDR3 is TGTGCCAGCATCCCGTCAAGCTCCTACAATGAGCAGTTCTTC.

CDR3 nucleotides: TGTGCCAGCAGCCAAGGGCAGCTTTGGGGCACTGAAGCTTTCTTT. Translated: CASSQGQLWGTEAFF. The chain couples TRBV14 to TRBJ1-1; no firm D call. Germline lookup yields CDR1 SGHDN and CDR2 FVKESK. Trimming left V 1 base short and J 4 bases short, with 13 bases between. The CDR3 consists of 15 residues.

This chain connects TRBV7-2 to TRBJ1-3; D not certain. The germline V gene has CDR1 SGHTA and CDR2 FQGNSA. V lost 3 bases, J lost 3 bases, and 9 bases lay in between. The CDR3 consists of 14 residues. The CDR3 reads CASSFEALGNTIYF. The CDR3 coding sequence is TGTGCCAGCAGCTTTGAGGCTCTTGGAAACACCATATATTTT.

The V gene is TRBV4-2, the J gene TRBJ2-5; D possibly corresponds to TRBD2 (6 bases). The end of the DNA is better explained by TRBJ2-7, so the J call may be wrong. The V gene's germline CDR1 is LGHNA and CDR2 YNFKEQ. The CDR3 runs to 16 residues. Written as DNA, the CDR3 is TGTGCCAGCAGCCAAGTTTACGGGACTGGAATATACGAGCAGTACTTC. Translating gives CASSQVYGTGIYEQYF.

As to this clone: This sample also contains other DNA sequences that code for the same CDR3. This chain uses TRBV29-1 with TRBJ1-1; the D gene is possibly TRBD1 (5 bases). Per the germline V gene, CDR1 is SQVTM and CDR2 is ANQGSEA. V lost 2 bases and J 1 base, leaving 8 bases between the germline ends. This CDR3 is built from 13 residues. This chain's CDR3 is CSVETQGNTEAFF. DNA for the CDR3: TGCAGCGTTGAAACTCAGGGGAACACTGAAGCTTTCTTT.

This clone was found once. The gene calls are TRBV28 and TRBJ2-3; maybe TRBD1 (5 bases). The CDR3 covers 15 residues. The ends were cut back, 0 bases at V and 2 bases at J, with 9 bases in the middle. Germline-derived CDR1 and CDR2 are MDHEN and SYDVKM. The CDR3 nucleotides read TGTGCCAGCAGTTTATGGGCAGGGTACACAGATACGCAGTATTTT. As protein: CASSLWAGYTDTQYF.

Concerning this clone: Distinct nucleotide sequences in the sample also encode this CDR3. The chain uses TRBV5-1 and TRBJ2-3, with 7 bases aligning to TRBD1. CDR3 length: 14 amino acids. Germline lookup yields CDR1 SGHRS and CDR2 YFSETQ. V gave up 4 bases and J gave up 1 base; unmatched junction bases: 3. Here the CDR3 DNA reads TGCGCCAGCAGCCAAGGGGGCCGCACAGATACGCAGTATTTT. It is translated as CASSQGGRTDTQYF. The entire variable domain, with the rest obtained from reference TRBV5-1 and TRBJ2-3, is as follows: KAGVTQTPRYLIKTRGQQVTLSCSPISGHRSVSWYQQTPGQGLQFLFEYFSETQRNKGNFPGRFSGRQFSNSRSEMNVSTLELGDSALYLCASSQGGRTDTQYFGPGTRLTVL.